This T cell receptor (beta chain) was observed in a study of vaccination effects on CD4 cells after COVID-19. With regard to this clone: What it recognizes is unknown.

CDR1 is KGHSH, CDR2 LQKENI, per germline. The CDR3 is 13 residues long. V was pared by 3 bases and J by 4 bases, with 9 bases between. ViraFEST assay sequencing came after antigen-specific CD4+ T cells were expanded with viral peptide pools. Culture proceeded for 10 days, and CD4+ T cells were then isolated. Vaccinees lacked prior SARS-CoV-2 infection and tested negative for nucleocapsid antibodies. Using immunoSEQ multiplex PCR, the repertoire was profiled, and TCRdb retains in-frame clones only, with some absent. The sample lists approximately 23,000 clones; under 75% were seen once. The receptor was isolated from a human donor who received a COVID-19 vaccine. Sequencing was performed on CD4+ T cells from PBMCs cultured with HCoV-OC43 spike peptides, taken before COVID-19 vaccination. Sample subset: HCoV-OC43 spike overlapping peptide pool stimulation. The rearrangement joins TRBV18 to TRBJ1-1; D perhaps matches TRBD1 (6 bases). DNA for the CDR3: TGTGCCAGCTCACCTAGAGGGGGCACTGAAGCTTTCTTT. This gives the protein CASSPRGGTEAFF.